This T cell receptor (beta chain) was sequenced during a study of T cells in Graves' hyperthyroidism and ophthalmopathy. Turning to the study itself: Upon initial diagnosis and before any treatment, peripheral blood was collected.

PBMCs were sourced from roughly 9.7 ml fresh peripheral blood. RNA transcripts yielded amplified TCR beta CDR3 regions. The TCR CDR3 first-round RT-PCR relied on the HTBI primer set. Via MiXCR, TCRdb re-called the multiplex PCR reads, giving one row per CDR3 protein. The sample records 560,000 or so distinct CDR3 sequences, around 20% being singletons. This CDR3 is built from 14 residues. Germline CDR1 reads MDHEN; CDR2 reads SYDVKM. V trimming: 4 bases; J trimming: 15 bases; junction bases outside the gene matches: 8. The sample was blood. The chain combines TRBV28 with TRBJ2-1, with 14 bases lining up with TRBD2. The receptor comes from a man aged 35 to 55 with Graves' ophthalmopathy. The CDR3 region has the DNA TGTGCCAGCAGTTCCGGGACTAGCGGGGGACTACTGTTCTTC. Amino acids: CASSSGTSGGLLFF.